The next 11 T cell receptor beta chains were all read from a single sample in a study of PD-1 blockade in classical Hodgkin lymphoma (dated by TCRdb to 2020 to 2022). Libraries came from the immunoSEQ multiplex PCR assay. The table was pulled from immuneACCESS by TCRdb, which kept in-frame rearrangements only. Such tables lose some clones; where checked, under half of the loss comes from unresolved V genes, and the rest has no known cause. Recorded for this sample are about 24,000 clones; over 65% of them occurred a single time. The ten largest clones take up 20% to 25% of the sample. The time point label here, explained by the study, means: cycle 4 day 1 (C4D1), after five to seven weeks of nivolumab. Every trial patient had relapsed after autologous stem cell transplantation, and cohorts A, B and C differed in prior brentuximab vedotin exposure. The sequences come from peripheral blood mononuclear cells (PBMCs), collected before the fourth cycle of nivolumab. These TCRs come from a human donor with classical Hodgkin lymphoma.

The count of this clone is one. The gene calls are TRBV30 and TRBJ1-6, with 7 bases fitting TRBD1. The junction had 8 bases not matched to a gene; V was cut back by 4 bases and J by 5 bases. The CDR3 consists of 15 residues. The germline V gene has CDR1 GTSNPN and CDR2 SVGIG (reference sequence). CDR3 DNA sequence: TGTGCCTGGACGCGAACCGGGACAGATAATTCACCCCTCCACTTT. This encodes CAWTRTGTDNSPLHF.

This rearrangement joins TRBV6-1 to TRBJ1-2, with a weak D call TRBD1 (5 bases). Germline CDR1 and CDR2: MNHNS and SASEGT. This CDR3 has 13 residues. Trimming removed 8 bases at V and 3 bases at J, with 13 bases between. The CDR3 sequence is CASGGAMDYGYTF. For the CDR3, the DNA is TGTGCCAGCGGGGGAGCCATGGACTATGGCTACACCTTC.

The rearrangement links TRBV18 to TRBJ2-5; D is ambiguous. The germline V gene has CDR1 KGHSH and CDR2 LQKENI. The CDR3 covers 14 residues. Trimming took off 8 bases at V and 3 bases at J, with 16 bases between the two ends. CDR3 in DNA: TGTGCCAGCGTCTTCACCCTGGGCGAAGAGACCCAGTACTTC. Protein product: CASVFTLGEETQYF.

The J gene is TRBJ2-1, the V gene TRBV2; 10 nucleotides align to TRBD1. V lost 5 bases, J lost 7 bases, and 5 bases stayed unmatched. From germline, CDR1 is SNHLY and CDR2 FYNNEI. This CDR3 comprises 14 residues. DNA for the CDR3: TGTGCCAGCAGTCTCGACAGGGGGCGAAATGAGCAGTTCTTC. As protein: CASSLDRGRNEQFF.

V usage is TRBV19 and J usage is TRBJ1-2; D is unclear. The CDR3 sequence is 15 residues long. Germline V CDR1 and CDR2: LNHDA, SQIVND (reference sequence). Trimming stripped 6 bases from V and 1 base from J, with 15 bases between. The CDR3 here is CASRESGTFNYGYTF. The CDR3 DNA reads TGTGCCAGTAGGGAGTCAGGAACCTTTAACTATGGCTACACCTTC.

V is TRBV21-1 and J is TRBJ1-5; the D call of TRBD1 is as the table states it, not checked on the DNA. TRBV21-1 is a pseudogene segment. The CDR3 has 21 amino acids. As DNA, the CDR3 is TGTGCCAGCAGCCCCCGATCTCGGCCTGGGGCAGGGCTTTATAGCAATCAGCCCCAGCATTTT. This gives the protein CASSPRSRPGAGLYSNQPQHF.

This sequence joins TRBV7-2 and TRBJ2-6; 9 bases align to TRBD1. Germline CDR1 SGHTA, CDR2 FQGNSA. The CDR3 is made up of 17 amino acids. Unmatched junction bases numbered 2, after V lost 0 bases and J lost 2 bases. CDR3 in DNA: TGTGCCAGCAGCTTAGCCCGGGACAGGGCTGGGGCCAACGTCCTGACTTTC. It encodes CASSLARDRAGANVLTF.

The V gene is TRBV5-1, the J gene TRBJ2-7, with D possibly being TRBD1 (6 bases). V lost 3 bases and J lost 2, with 15 bases in between. Germline V CDR1 and CDR2: SGHRS, YFSETQ. This CDR3 has 15 residues. The CDR3 nucleotides read TGCGCCAGCAGCTCCCACCGACAGGACGCCTACGAGCAGTACTTC. As protein: CASSSHRQDAYEQYF.

This clone was counted a single time. The rearrangement joins TRBV6-5 to TRBJ2-3, with TRBD1 matching over 8 bases. With V trimmed by 4 bases and J by 2 bases, 5 bases remained unmatched. Germline V lookup: CDR1 MNHEY, CDR2 SVGAGI. CDR3 length equals 15 residues. The CDR3 loop is CASSSGQGFTDTQYF. In nucleotides, the CDR3 is TGTGCCAGCAGTTCCGGACAGGGCTTCACAGATACGCAGTATTTT.

V is TRBV6-1 and J is TRBJ1-5; D is unresolved. CDR1 and CDR2 from the germline V gene are MNHNS and SASEGT. The germline V and J ends were trimmed by 2 bases and 6 bases, with 2 bases remaining between them. This CDR3 region has 11 residues. For the CDR3, the DNA is TGTGCCAGCAGTGAATTTCAGCCCCAGCATTTT. Protein product: CASSEFQPQHF.

This chain joins TRBV6-1 and TRBJ2-7; D is possibly TRBD2 (6 bases). Germline V gives CDR1 MNHNS, CDR2 SASEGT. V lost 6 bases and J lost 1, with 13 bases in between. The CDR3 runs to 14 residues. The CDR3 reads CASRTSPGSYEQYF. In nucleotides, the CDR3 is TGTGCCAGCAGGACTAGTCCTGGATCCTACGAGCAGTACTTC.